One sample yielded the 17 T cell receptor beta chains listed below, sequenced in a study of T cells in Graves' hyperthyroidism and ophthalmopathy. The TCR beta CDR3 regions underwent amplification using RNA transcripts as the source. TCR CDR3 regions were first amplified by RT-PCR with HTBI primers. From the multiplex PCR reads, TCRdb called clonotypes with MiXCR, one entry per CDR3 protein. The sample records hundreds of thousands of distinct CDR3 sequences, roughly 15% being singletons. The sample comprised blood. These receptor sequences come from a woman aged 55-70 years with Graves' ophthalmopathy.

CDR3 region: CASSPAWGGAGGGPRHSHEQFF. CDR3 in DNA: TGCGCCAGCAGCCCCGCCTGGGGAGGAGCGGGAGGGGGTCCCCGACATTCACATGAGCAGTTCTTC. The chain uses TRBV4-1 and TRBJ2-1; 10 positions match TRBD2. Looked up from germline, CDR1 is MGHRA and CDR2 is YSYEKL. The CDR3 contains 22 residues. The V segment lost 4 bases and the J segment 8 bases; nucleotides outside the gene matches: 29.

Regarding this clonotype: The junction departs from germline at one end; a sequencing error may be responsible. V and J are TRBV20-1 and TRBJ1-2; D ambiguous. Per the germline V gene, CDR1 is DFQATT and CDR2 is SNEGSKA (reference sequence). This CDR3 has 12 residues. The CDR3 here is CGATGIAHGYTF. In DNA, the CDR3 is TGCGGTGCTACCGGGATAGCCCATGGCTACACCTTC.

This clonotype came up many times. The V and J genes are TRBV29-1 and TRBJ2-1; maybe TRBD2 (5 bases). The CDR3 spans 13 residues. V dropped 4 bases and J dropped 9 bases, with 16 bases sitting between them. CDR1 SQVTM and CDR2 ANQGSEA come from the germline V gene. CDR3 sequence: CSVGNPARGEQFF. CDR3 bases: TGCAGCGTTGGAAATCCAGCCCGGGGTGAGCAGTTCTTC.

There are many counts of this clonotype. This chain connects TRBV29-1 to TRBJ1-5; D unclear. CDR1 is SQVTM, CDR2 ANQGSEA, per germline. With 5 bases removed from V and 5 bases from J, the gap between germline ends came to 13 bases. This CDR3 is built from 13 residues. CDR3 DNA: TGCAGCGTTTGTTCGAGACCTGATCAGCCCCAGCATTTT. It encodes CSVCSRPDQPQHF.

The chain combines TRBV20-1 with TRBJ2-1; the match to TRBD2 covers 8 bases. CDR3 size: 17 residues. Germline CDR1 reads DFQATT; CDR2 reads SNEGSKA (reference sequence). The trim removed 1 base at V and 5 bases at J, leaving 13 bases unmatched. Here the CDR3 reads CSARGGGTRNFHNEQFF. In DNA form, the CDR3 reads TGCAGTGCTAGAGGAGGTGGGACTAGAAACTTCCACAATGAGCAGTTCTTC.

This clonotype was found many times. V is TRBV30 and J is TRBJ1-6; D remains ambiguous. Trimming removed 5 bases at V and 2 bases at J, with 7 bases between. Per germline, CDR1 GTSNPN and CDR2 SVGIG (reference sequence). There are 13 residues in the CDR3. CDR3 amino acids: CAWDLAYNSPLHF. CDR3 DNA sequence: TGTGCCTGGGACCTTGCCTATAATTCACCCCTCCACTTT.

The chain couples TRBV27 to TRBJ2-1; D is ambiguous. Germline loops: CDR1 MNHEY, CDR2 SMNVEV (reference sequence). V lost 5 bases to trimming and J lost 2 bases, with 10 bases between them. The CDR3 is 14 residues long. The CDR3 coding sequence is TGTGCCAGCAGTGGAAGGGAAACCTACAATGAGCAGTTCTTC. Protein sequence: CASSGRETYNEQFF.

In this sample, this clonotype turned up many times. The rearrangement joins TRBV3-1 to TRBJ1-2; 11 nucleotides line up with TRBD1. The germline V gene encodes CDR1 LGHDT and CDR2 YNNKEL (reference sequence). CDR3 size: 13 residues. V was clipped by 7 bases and J by 6 bases; unmatched bases: 4. The CDR3 reads CASNRGQGDGYTF. In DNA form, the CDR3 reads TGTGCCAGCAACAGGGGACAGGGGGATGGCTACACCTTC.

This clonotype showed up many times. The chain couples TRBV5-5 to TRBJ1-1; 7 bases map to TRBD1. J gave up 3 bases and V 4 bases, and 3 bases lay outside the gene matches. The CDR3 has 13 residues. Germline V gene lookup returns CDR1 SGHKS and CDR2 YYEKEE (reference sequence). The CDR3 loop is CASSGTGDTEAFF. The CDR3 coding sequence is TGTGCCAGCAGCGGAACAGGGGACACTGAAGCTTTCTTT.

Regarding this clonotype: The junction differs from germline at one of its ends, possibly a read error. V gene TRBV10-3 combines with J gene TRBJ1-3, with D unresolved. This CDR3 is 14 amino acids long. Germline V lookup: CDR1 ENHRY, CDR2 SYGVKD. CDR3 sequence (DNA): TGTGCCATCAATGAGGCCCCCGACGGAAACACCATATATTTT. Amino acids: CAINEAPDGNTIYF.

This clonotype was seen ten or more times. This chain uses TRBV12-3 or TRBV12-4 with TRBJ2-2; 7 nucleotides agree with TRBD2. The trim removed 3 bases at V and 1 base at J, leaving 2 bases unmatched. There are 15 residues in the CDR3. The CDR3 sequence: CASSFGTMNTGELFF. DNA of the CDR3: TGTGCCAGCAGTTTCGGGACTATGAACACCGGGGAGCTGTTTTTT.

There are many counts of this clonotype. The chain couples TRBV6-1 to TRBJ2-7; 11 nucleotides align to TRBD1. J was trimmed by 2 bases and V by 7 bases; bases with no gene match: 7. This CDR3 is 15 amino acids long. CDR1 is MNHNS, CDR2 SASEGT, per germline. In DNA form, the CDR3 reads TGTGCCAGCATTAAAGGGGGACAGGGGGCCTACGAGCAGTACTTC. Translated, it gives CASIKGGQGAYEQYF.

This chain uses TRBV28 with TRBJ1-3; D is unresolved. With 6 bases removed from V and 4 bases from J, the gap between germline ends came to 13 bases. In germline, CDR1 is MDHEN, CDR2 SYDVKM. The CDR3 totals 14 residues. CDR3 sequence: CASRRPPLGNTIYF. In nucleotides, the CDR3 is TGTGCCAGCAGGAGGCCCCCGCTGGGAAACACCATATATTTT.

V is TRBV9 and J is TRBJ2-2; D is unresolved. The germline gives CDR1 SGDLS, CDR2 YYNGEE. The CDR3 totals 12 residues. The V end lost 4 bases, the J end lost 8 bases, and 9 bases lay between the germline ends. CDR3 nucleotide sequence: TGTGCCAGCAGCCCTCCGGTGGGGGAGCTGTTTTTT. Its translation: CASSPPVGELFF.

As regards this clonotype: With a much larger clone just one base away, this may be a read error. The conserved final phenylalanine or tryptophan is absent from the CDR3, which likely points to a read error. The chain has TRBV27 and TRBJ1-1, with D perhaps matching TRBD1 (6 bases). V dropped 0 bases and J dropped 4 bases, with 15 bases sitting between them. The CDR3 contains 16 residues. Germline CDR1 MNHEY, CDR2 SMNVEV (reference sequence). CDR3 DNA: TGTGCCAGCAGTTTATCCACAGGGTTTGGTGTCACTGAAGCTTTCCTT. The encoded protein is CASSLSTGFGVTEAFL.

A few counts support this clonotype. The J gene is TRBJ2-4, the V gene TRBV5-5, with D perhaps assigned TRBD1 or TRBD2 (6 bases each). Deletions cut 0 bases from V and 0 bases from J, with 10 bases between. This CDR3 is built from 16 residues. CDR1 and CDR2 (germline): SGHKS, YYEKEE (reference sequence). In DNA, the CDR3 is TGTGCCAGCAGCTTGGGGGGGGACATAGCCAAAAACATTCAGTACTTC. This codes for CASSLGGDIAKNIQYF.

This clonotype was observed a handful of times. This may be a read error, as it is one base from a much larger clone. V usage is TRBV20-1 and J usage is TRBJ2-3; D is uncertain. V lost 1 base and J 1 base, leaving 15 bases between the germline ends. This CDR3 is 16 amino acids long. Germline V gene lookup returns CDR1 DFQATT and CDR2 SNEGSKA (reference sequence). CDR3 residues: CSARARNPLRTDTQYF. The DNA for the CDR3 is TGCAGTGCTAGAGCCCGGAACCCCCTGCGCACAGATACGCAGTATTTT.